Listed below are T cell receptor beta chains from one sample, sequenced in a study of control samples from healthy donors and cancer patients. TCRdb keeps only in-frame clones here, not all; method: immunoSEQ multiplex PCR. The profile covers 120,000 to 150,000 clones, with 89% appearing a single time and 4.9% taken by the ten largest. What was sequenced was blood. Receptors originate from a man aged 25-40 years in good health. The CDR3 runs from the conserved cysteine through the conserved F or W. D genes are given only for firm matches. Size is omitted from some rows. Given values are once, few, many or a class for expanded clones.

clone_size d_call j_call v_call cdr3_length cdr3_nt cdr3_aa
. . TRBJ2-5 TRBV24-1 15 TGTGCCACCAGTGATCCTCGGACAACCCAAGAGACCCAGTACTTC CATSDPRTTQETQYF
. TRBD2 TRBJ2-3 TRBV7-8 17 TGTGCCAGCAGCCAACGCCTCAGCGGGGGGAGCACAGATACGCAGTATTTT CASSQRLSGGSTDTQYF
. TRBD1 TRBJ2-7 TRBV9 14 TGTGCCAGCAGCGCGACAGGGGCCCCCTACGAGCAGTACTTC CASSATGAPYEQYF
. TRBD2 TRBJ2-7 TRBV7-3 15 TGTGCCAGCAGCTGGGGTCAAGCGGGAGTAAACGAGCAGTACTTC CASSWGQAGVNEQYF
. . TRBJ2-3 TRBV16 17 TGTGCCAGCAGCGCTCTGGGGCAGACATATAGCACAGATACGCAGTATTTT CASSALGQTYSTDTQYF
. TRBD2 TRBJ2-5 TRBV9 17 TGTGCCAGCAGCGTCAATCCGGGGACTAGCCTTCAAGAGACCCAGTACTTC CASSVNPGTSLQETQYF
once TRBD2 TRBJ2-2 TRBV5-4 16 TGTGCCAGCGCTAGCGGGGGGTCACGCAGCACCGGGGAGCTGTTTTTT CASASGGSRSTGELFF
. TRBD2 TRBJ2-3 TRBV13 17 TGTGCCAGCAGCTCGCGGTGGATAGCGGGAAGCACAGATACGCAGTATTTT CASSSRWIAGSTDTQYF
once . TRBJ2-5 TRBV27 18 TGTGCCAGCAGTTCCCTCATTCGGGGGATTATCTACTCGGAGACCCAGTACTTC CASSSLIRGIIYSETQYF
few . TRBJ2-7 TRBV5-1 16 TGCGCCAGCAGCACGGGGCGGGGTCTCCGATCCTACGAGCAGTACTTC CASSTGRGLRSYEQYF
. . TRBJ2-7 TRBV5-4 16 TGTGCCAGCAGCTTAGGTCTACCAGGGCTATCCTACGAGCAGTACTTC CASSLGLPGLSYEQYF
. . TRBJ2-7 TRBV27 14 TGTGCCAGCAGTTTATTGGGGGGCTCCTACGAGCAGTACTTC CASSLLGGSYEQYF
. TRBD1 TRBJ2-3 TRBV9 14 TGTGCCAGCAGCGAACAGGGGTCGGTCCATGCGCAGTATTTT CASSEQGSVHAQYF
. . TRBJ2-3 TRBV5-4 13 TGTGCCAGCAGCAGAACAGGCACAGATACGCAGTATTTT CASSRTGTDTQYF
. . TRBJ2-2 TRBV6-2/TRBV6-3 11 TGTGCCAGCAGTTATTTCGGGGAGCTGTTTTTT CASSYFGELFF
. TRBD1 TRBJ1-3 TRBV5-4 16 TGTGCCAGCAGCGATAGGACAGGGGGCCATGGAAACACCATATATTTT CASSDRTGGHGNTIYF
few . TRBJ2-7 TRBV4-3 17 TGCGCCAGCAGCCAATCGGCGGGCGGATTTACCTCCTACGAGCAGTACTTC CASSQSAGGFTSYEQYF
. TRBD1 TRBJ2-7 TRBV7-3 15 TGTGCCAGCAGCTTAAGTGGACAGGGGGAGTATGAGCAGTACTTC CASSLSGQGEYEQYF
few . TRBJ2-2 TRBV7-6 15 TGTGCCAGCAGCTTATCCGGCACGAACACCGGGGAGCTGTTTTTT CASSLSGTNTGELFF
. TRBD2 TRBJ2-5 TRBV7-2 14 TGTGCCAGCAGCGTTAGCGGGGGGGTTGGGACCCAGTACTTC CASSVSGGVGTQYF
once TRBD2 TRBJ2-1 TRBV19 14 TGTGCCAGTAGTTCCCCGGGACTACACAATGAGCAGTTCTTC CASSSPGLHNEQFF
once TRBD1 TRBJ2-3 TRBV15 15 TGTGCCACCAGCAGAAACAGACAGGGACCAGATACGCAGTATTTT CATSRNRQGPDTQYF
. . TRBJ1-4 TRBV6-5 13 TGTGCCAGCAGTTGGGGGACTGGGCGGAAACTGTTTTTT CASSWGTGRKLFF
. . TRBJ1-1 TRBV9 13 TGTGCCAGCAGCGTAGACCAGAACACTGAAGCTTTCTTT CASSVDQNTEAFF
. . TRBJ2-7 TRBV19 13 TGTGCCAGTAGTCTGCGACATACCTACGAGCAGTACTTC CASSLRHTYEQYF
. . TRBJ2-7 TRBV15 12 TGTGCCACCAGAAGGGACACGCGCGAGCAGTACTTC CATRRDTREQYF
. . TRBJ2-3 TRBV11-3 14 TGTGCCAGCAGCTTAGAGAGGGGGACAGATACGCAGTATTTT CASSLERGTDTQYF
. . TRBJ1-1 TRBV13 14 TGTGCCAGCAGCTTAAGGGTGGGGGGCACTGAAGCTTTCTTT CASSLRVGGTEAFF
once . TRBJ2-3 TRBV24-1 12 TGTGCCACTGGGGACGGCACAGATACGCAGTATTTT CATGDGTDTQYF
. TRBD1 TRBJ2-2 TRBV7-7 14 TGTGCCAGCAGCCGAGGGGGACAGGGGTCGGAGCTGTTTTTT CASSRGGQGSELFF
. TRBD1 TRBJ1-2 TRBV30 14 TGTGCCTGGAGTGGGGACAGGGGCAACTATGGCTACACCTTC CAWSGDRGNYGYTF
. TRBD1 TRBJ1-6 TRBV18 14 TGTGCCAGCTCACCTTTAGACAGGGACGCACCCCTCCACTTT CASSPLDRDAPLHF
. TRBD1 TRBJ2-7 TRBV7-9 16 TGTGCCAGCAGCTTGACAGGGGGAGCCTCCTCTTACGAGCAGTACTTC CASSLTGGASSYEQYF
. . TRBJ1-5 TRBV30 14 TGTGCCTGGAGTGGAGCTTGGGGCAATCAGCCCCAGCATTTT CAWSGAWGNQPQHF
. . TRBJ2-5 TRBV5-1 12 TGCGCCAGCAGCTTGATGGGAGAGACCCAGTACTTC CASSLMGETQYF
once . TRBJ1-3 TRBV4-1 15 TGCGCCAGCAGCCAAGATACAGGGAGTGGAAACACCATATATTTT CASSQDTGSGNTIYF
. . TRBJ1-2 TRBV10-3 16 TGTGCCATCAGTGAGGTGGGCAGTTACTCACTCTATGGCTACACCTTC CAISEVGSYSLYGYTF
. TRBD2 TRBJ2-7 TRBV10-1 17 TGCGCCAGCAGGGAAGAAAAAGGACTAGCGGGAATTGCCGAGCAGTACTTC CASREEKGLAGIAEQYF
. . TRBJ1-1 TRBV6-1 15 TGTGCCAGCAGTTCAGGACCCCGTAGATTCACTGAAGCTTTCTTT CASSSGPRRFTEAFF
. . TRBJ1-1 TRBV9 13 TGTGCCAGCAGCCCGGGGGTAGGCGCTGAAGCTTTCTTT CASSPGVGAEAFF
. . TRBJ2-1 TRBV5-5 16 TGTGCCAGCAGCTTGGGGCCGTGGCAGGGGTACAATGAGCAGTTCTTC CASSLGPWQGYNEQFF